The rows below give T cell receptor beta chains drawn from one sample of a study of cytomegalovirus exposure and HLA in healthy donors. Assay used: immunoSEQ multiplex PCR; TCRdb lists only in-frame clones, some missing. The table for this sample gives 130,000 or so clones. Material for sequencing was PBMCs. These receptor sequences come from a woman between 40 and 50 years old in good health and CMV-seronegative. CDR3s include the opening cysteine and the closing phenylalanine or tryptophan.

TRBJ1-1	TRBV7-9	CASSLRGGTEAFF
TRBJ1-1	TRBV5-3	CARSLAGVPFMNTEAFF
TRBJ1-4	TRBV4-1	CASSPYPPGADDNEKLFF
TRBJ1-3	TRBV5-1	CASSSRGGTGGNTIYF
TRBJ1-2	TRBV27	CASSSGLVGYTF
TRBJ2-5	TRBV18	CASSPRQGAETQYF
TRBJ1-2	TRBV27	CASRNSANYGYTF
TRBJ2-5	TRBV5-1	CASSLVIGAGGGETQYF
TRBJ2-2	TRBV10-3	CAISGGQGIGELFF
TRBJ1-2	TRBV5-6	CASSTRQDYGYTF